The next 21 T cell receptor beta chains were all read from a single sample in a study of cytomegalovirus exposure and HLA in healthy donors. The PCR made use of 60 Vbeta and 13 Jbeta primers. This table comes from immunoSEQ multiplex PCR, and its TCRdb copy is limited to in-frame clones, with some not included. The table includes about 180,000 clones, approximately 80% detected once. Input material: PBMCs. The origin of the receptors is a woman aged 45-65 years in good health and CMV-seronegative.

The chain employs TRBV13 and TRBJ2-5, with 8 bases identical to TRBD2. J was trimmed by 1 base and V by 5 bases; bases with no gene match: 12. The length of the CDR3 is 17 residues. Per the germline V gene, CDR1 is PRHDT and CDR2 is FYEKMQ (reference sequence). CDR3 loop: CASSPPYPGGFQETQYF. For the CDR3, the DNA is TGTGCCAGCAGCCCGCCCTATCCGGGGGGGTTCCAAGAGACCCAGTACTTC.

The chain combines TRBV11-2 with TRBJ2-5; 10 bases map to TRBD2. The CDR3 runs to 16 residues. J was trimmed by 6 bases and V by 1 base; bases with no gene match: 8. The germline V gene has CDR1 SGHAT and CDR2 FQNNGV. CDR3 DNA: TGTGCCAGCAGCTTAGTTTCTAGCGGGAGTATGAAGACCCAGTACTTC. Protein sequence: CASSLVSSGSMKTQYF.

CDR3 DNA sequence: TGTGCCAGCAGGGAGGTGGCTCCTGTAGCCAAAAACATTCAGTACTTC. The encoded protein is CASREVAPVAKNIQYF. V usage is TRBV28 and J usage is TRBJ2-4, with D perhaps matching TRBD2 (5 bases). Trimming shortened V by 6 bases and J by 0 bases, and 15 bases separated the two germline ends. Per the germline V gene, CDR1 is MDHEN and CDR2 is SYDVKM. This CDR3 has 16 residues.

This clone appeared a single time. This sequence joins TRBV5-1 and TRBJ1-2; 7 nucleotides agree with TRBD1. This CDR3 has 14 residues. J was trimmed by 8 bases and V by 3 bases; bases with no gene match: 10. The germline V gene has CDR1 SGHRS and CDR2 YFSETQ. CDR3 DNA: TGCGCCAGCAGCTCGCCGGGACAGAGGATGGGCTACACCTTC. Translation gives CASSSPGQRMGYTF.

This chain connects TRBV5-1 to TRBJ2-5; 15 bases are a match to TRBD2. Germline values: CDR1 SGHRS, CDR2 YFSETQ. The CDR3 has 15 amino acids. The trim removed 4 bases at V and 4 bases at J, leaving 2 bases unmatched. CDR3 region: CASSPGLAGGETQYF. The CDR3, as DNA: TGCGCCAGCAGCCCGGGACTAGCGGGAGGAGAGACCCAGTACTTC.

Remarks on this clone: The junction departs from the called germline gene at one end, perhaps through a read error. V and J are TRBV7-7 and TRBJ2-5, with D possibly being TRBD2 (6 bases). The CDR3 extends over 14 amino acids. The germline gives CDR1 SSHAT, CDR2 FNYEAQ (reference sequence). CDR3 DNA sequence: TGTGCTAGCAGCCATCTAGGAGGGAAAGCGACCCAGTACTTC. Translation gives CASSHLGGKATQYF.

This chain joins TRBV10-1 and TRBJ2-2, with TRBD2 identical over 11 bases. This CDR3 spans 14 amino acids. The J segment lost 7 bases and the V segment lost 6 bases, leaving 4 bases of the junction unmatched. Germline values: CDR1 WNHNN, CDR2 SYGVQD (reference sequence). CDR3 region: CASREGLAVGELFF. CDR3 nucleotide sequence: TGCGCCAGCAGGGAGGGACTAGCGGTCGGGGAGCTGTTTTTT.

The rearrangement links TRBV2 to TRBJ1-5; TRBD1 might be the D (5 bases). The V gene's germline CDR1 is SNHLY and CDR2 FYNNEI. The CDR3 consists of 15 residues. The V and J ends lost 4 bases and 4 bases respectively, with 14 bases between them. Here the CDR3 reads CASSADRTSNQPQHF. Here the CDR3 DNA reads TGTGCCAGCAGTGCCGACAGAACTTCAAATCAGCCCCAGCATTTT.

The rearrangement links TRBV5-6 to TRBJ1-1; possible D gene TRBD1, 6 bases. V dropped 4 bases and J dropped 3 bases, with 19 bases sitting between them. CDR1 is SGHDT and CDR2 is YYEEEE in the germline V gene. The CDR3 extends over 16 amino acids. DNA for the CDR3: TGTGCCAGCAGCGGGGGGGCGCGACTTGGGGACACTGAAGCTTTCTTT. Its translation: CASSGGARLGDTEAFF. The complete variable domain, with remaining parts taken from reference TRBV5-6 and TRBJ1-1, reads DAGVTQSPTHLIKTRGQQVTLRCSPKSGHDTVSWYQQALGQGPQFIFQYYEEEERQRGNFPDRFSGHQFPNYSSELNVNALLLGDSALYLCASSGGARLGDTEAFFGQGTRLTVV.

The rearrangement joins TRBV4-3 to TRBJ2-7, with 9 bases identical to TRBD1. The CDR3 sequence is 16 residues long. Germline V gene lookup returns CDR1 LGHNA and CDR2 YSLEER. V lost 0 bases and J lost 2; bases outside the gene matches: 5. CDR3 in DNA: TGCGCCAGCAGCCAAGATAAGGGACAGGGCGCCTACGAGCAGTACTTC. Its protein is CASSQDKGQGAYEQYF.

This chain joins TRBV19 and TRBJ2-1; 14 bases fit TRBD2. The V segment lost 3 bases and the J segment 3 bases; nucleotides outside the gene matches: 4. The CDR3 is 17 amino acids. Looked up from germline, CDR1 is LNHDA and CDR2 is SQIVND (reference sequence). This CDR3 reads CASSMGLAGERYNEQFF. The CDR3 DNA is TGTGCCAGTAGTATGGGACTAGCGGGGGAACGCTACAATGAGCAGTTCTTC.

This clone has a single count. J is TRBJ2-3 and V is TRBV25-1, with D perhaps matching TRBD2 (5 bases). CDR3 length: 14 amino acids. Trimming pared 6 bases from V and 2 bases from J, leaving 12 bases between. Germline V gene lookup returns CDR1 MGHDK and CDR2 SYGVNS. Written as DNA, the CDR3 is TGTGCCAGCAGAAAGACGGGGATCACAGATACGCAGTATTTT. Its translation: CASRKTGITDTQYF. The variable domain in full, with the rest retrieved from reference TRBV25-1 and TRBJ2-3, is EADIYQTPRYLVIGTGKKITLECSQTMGHDKMYWYQQDPGMELHLIHYSYGVNSTEKGDLSSESTVSRIRTEHFPLTLESARPSHTSQYLCASRKTGITDTQYFGPGTRLTVL.

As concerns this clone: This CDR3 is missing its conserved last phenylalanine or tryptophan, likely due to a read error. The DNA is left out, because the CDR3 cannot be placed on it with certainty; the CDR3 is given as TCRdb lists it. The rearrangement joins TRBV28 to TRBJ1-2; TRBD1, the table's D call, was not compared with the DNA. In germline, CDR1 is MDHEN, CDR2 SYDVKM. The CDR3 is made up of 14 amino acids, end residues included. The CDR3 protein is CASSLGGTGWEGPL.

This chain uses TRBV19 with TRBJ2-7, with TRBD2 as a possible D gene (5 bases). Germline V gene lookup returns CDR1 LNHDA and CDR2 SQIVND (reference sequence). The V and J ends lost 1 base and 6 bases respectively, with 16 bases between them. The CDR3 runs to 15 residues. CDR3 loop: CASSIVALGIFEQYF. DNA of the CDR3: TGTGCCAGTAGTATAGTGGCACTAGGAATCTTCGAGCAGTACTTC. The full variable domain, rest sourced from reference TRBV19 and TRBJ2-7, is DGGITQSPKYLFRKEGQNVTLSCEQNLNHDAMYWYRQDPGQGLRLIYYSQIVNDFQKGDIAEGYSVSREKKESFPLTVTSAQKNPTAFYLCASSIVALGIFEQYFGPGTRLTVT.

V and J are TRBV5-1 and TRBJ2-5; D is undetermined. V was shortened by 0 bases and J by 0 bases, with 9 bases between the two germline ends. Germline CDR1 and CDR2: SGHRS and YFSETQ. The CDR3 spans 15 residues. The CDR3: CASSLGAHYQETQYF. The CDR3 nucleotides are TGCGCCAGCAGCTTGGGAGCGCACTACCAAGAGACCCAGTACTTC.

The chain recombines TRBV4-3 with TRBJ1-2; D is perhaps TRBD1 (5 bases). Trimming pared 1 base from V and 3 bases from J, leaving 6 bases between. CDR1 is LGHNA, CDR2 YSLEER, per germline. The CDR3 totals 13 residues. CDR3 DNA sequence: TGCGCCAGCAGCCAAGCAGGGCACTATGGCTACACCTTC. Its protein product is CASSQAGHYGYTF.

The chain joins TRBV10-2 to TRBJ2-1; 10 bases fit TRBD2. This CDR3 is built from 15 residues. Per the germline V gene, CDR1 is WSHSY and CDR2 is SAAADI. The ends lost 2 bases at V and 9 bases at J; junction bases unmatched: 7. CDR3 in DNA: TGCGCCAGCAGTGAGACTAGCGGGGTTATAGGTGAGCAGTTCTTC. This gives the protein CASSETSGVIGEQFF.

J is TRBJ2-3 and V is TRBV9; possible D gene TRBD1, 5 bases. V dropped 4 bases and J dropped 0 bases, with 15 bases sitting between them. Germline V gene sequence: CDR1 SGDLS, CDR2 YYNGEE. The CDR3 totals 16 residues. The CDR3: CASSLPRQTSTDTQYF. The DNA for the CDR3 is TGTGCCAGCAGCCTCCCCCGACAGACTAGCACAGATACGCAGTATTTT.

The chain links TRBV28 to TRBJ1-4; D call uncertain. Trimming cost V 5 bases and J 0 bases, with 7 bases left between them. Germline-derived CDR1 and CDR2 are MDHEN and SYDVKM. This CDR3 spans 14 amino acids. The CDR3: CASSSGTTNEKLFF. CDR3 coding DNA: TGTGCCAGCAGTAGCGGGACAACTAATGAAAAACTGTTTTTT.

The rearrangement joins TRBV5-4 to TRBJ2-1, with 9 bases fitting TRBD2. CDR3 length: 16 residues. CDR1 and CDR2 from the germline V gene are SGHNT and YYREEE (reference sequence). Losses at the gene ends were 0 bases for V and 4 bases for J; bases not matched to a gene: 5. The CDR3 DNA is TGTGCCAGCAGCTTGGCCGGGACTAGCAGTTACAATGAGCAGTTCTTC. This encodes CASSLAGTSSYNEQFF.

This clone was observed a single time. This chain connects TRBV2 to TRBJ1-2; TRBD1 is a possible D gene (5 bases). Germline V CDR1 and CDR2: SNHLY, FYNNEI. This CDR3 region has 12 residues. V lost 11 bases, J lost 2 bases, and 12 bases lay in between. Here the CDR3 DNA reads TGTGCCGGTTACGGGGGAAACTATGGCTACACCTTC. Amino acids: CAGYGGNYGYTF.